This T cell receptor beta chain was retrieved from a study of cytomegalovirus exposure and HLA in healthy donors. Germline-derived CDR1 and CDR2 are MGHRA and YSYEKL. J gave up 4 bases and V 1 base, and 4 bases lay outside the gene matches. This CDR3 spans 14 amino acids. Notes on the study in general: Rare TCR sequences dominated, though some public TCRs recurred in many donors. Listed as cytomegalovirus-associated were approximately 160 TCR beta chains.

A remark on this clone: Its matching antigen is unknown.

The protocol was immunoSEQ multiplex PCR, while the TCRdb copy is restricted to in-frame clones and leaves out a portion. The data contain around 300,000 clones, roughly 85% of them singletons. Sequencing input: PBMCs. This chain connects TRBV4-1 to TRBJ2-7; TRBD1 agrees at 7 bases. This sequence originates from a woman aged 18-35 years in good health and CMV-seronegative. CDR3 nucleotide sequence: TGCGCCAGCAGCCAAGCTAGGGGGCGATACGAGCAGTACTTC. This translates into CASSQARGRYEQYF.